This is a list of T cell receptor beta chains from one sample in a study of T cells expressing NK-cell markers. TCRdb reprocessed the 5' RACE reads; each CDR3 protein has one entry and no DNA is given. This sample contains hundreds of thousands of distinct CDR3 sequences. The sample taken for sequencing was blood T cells: a sorted CD56 or NKG2C T cell subset, CD4+ or CD8+ T cells, or bulk PBMC T cells (not recorded which). The receptors derive from a woman aged 18-70 years in good health. CDR3s include the opening cysteine and the closing phenylalanine or tryptophan.

j_gene | v_gene | CDR3aa
TRBJ2-3 | TRBV11-2 | CASSLGSSGRAGADTQYF
TRBJ2-3 | TRBV7-9 | CASSFRGTDTQYF
TRBJ2-3 | TRBV4-3 | CASSQRDTDTQYF
TRBJ1-6 | TRBV20-1 | CSARTGQSYNSPLHF
TRBJ2-7 | TRBV19 | CASSRPGQSYEQYF
TRBJ2-5 | TRBV9 | CASSTPLSGDRETQYF
TRBJ1-5 | TRBV20-1 | CSARVQPNQPQHF
TRBJ1-2 | TRBV4-2 | CASSPRRGAISYGYTF
TRBJ2-1 | TRBV12-3/TRBV12-4 | CASSLTSGAQSYNEQFF
TRBJ1-3 | TRBV30 | CAWNVGPGNTIYF
TRBJ2-1 | TRBV30 | CAWSTGLYNEQFF